This T cell receptor (beta chain) comes out of a study of T-cell memory formation after mild COVID-19. Study conclusions and caveats: Clones that shrank (day 15 to 85) were balanced CD4/CD8, whereas later expanders leaned CD4+.

TCRdb reprocessed the 5' RACE reads via MiXCR and lists one record per CDR3 protein. The sample has 95,000 to 120,000 distinct CDR3 sequences; 18% are singletons. In its sample, this clonotype was seen a few times. Its matching antigen is unknown. V lost 8 bases and J lost 4, with 17 bases in between. Germline V gene lookup returns CDR1 SQVTM and CDR2 ANQGSEA. This CDR3 contains 13 residues. V gene TRBV29-1 combines with J gene TRBJ2-5, with D tentatively TRBD2 (6 bases). Sequencing input: PBMCs or a T cell subset sorted from them (not recorded which). The TCR comes from a man between 18 and 29 years old who had mild COVID-19 (a few samples of this study predate the infection). Cell type and time point are not known. The chain's CDR3 is CSMWGGARETQYF. CDR3 nucleotide sequence: TGCAGCATGTGGGGCGGGGCGCGAGAGACCCAGTACTTC.